The 20 T cell receptor beta chains presented below share a single source sample, sequenced in a study of T cells in Graves' hyperthyroidism and ophthalmopathy. TCR beta CDR3 region amplification was performed from RNA transcripts. With the HTBI primer set, the TCR CDR3 went through a first round of RT-PCR. TCRdb re-derived calls from the multiplex PCR reads in MiXCR, one entry per CDR3 protein. Altogether a few hundred thousand distinct CDR3 sequences are present, about a sixth being singletons, with the ten largest covering about 16%. The specimen was blood. The receptors were gathered from a woman between 18 and 30 years old with Graves' ophthalmopathy.

This clonotype occurred many times. In DNA form, the CDR3 reads TGTGCCAGCAGCCAAGGGCCTAGCGGAAAGCAGTACTTC. As protein: CASSQGPSGKQYF. The chain combines TRBV3-1 with TRBJ2-7; 7 nucleotides agree with TRBD2. The V gene end was trimmed by 1 base and the J gene end by 8 bases; junction bases not matched to a gene: 5. In germline, CDR1 is LGHDT, CDR2 YNNKEL (reference sequence). The CDR3 is made up of 13 amino acids.

There are many counts of this clonotype. V and J are TRBV27 and TRBJ1-1; TRBD1 might be the D (6 bases). The ends were cut back, 3 bases at V and 4 bases at J, with 9 bases in the middle. CDR1 MNHEY and CDR2 SMNVEV come from the germline V gene (reference sequence). This CDR3 is built from 13 residues. The DNA for the CDR3 is TGTGCCAGCAGTTTTCAGGGGTCCACTGAAGCTTTCTTT. The encoded protein is CASSFQGSTEAFF.

This clonotype appeared a few times. This may be a read error: a much more frequent sequence differs by one nucleotide. This chain joins TRBV5-1 and TRBJ1-1; D might be TRBD1 (5 bases). The CDR3 has 11 residues. CDR1 and CDR2 from the germline V gene are SGHRS and YFSETQ. The CDR3 loop reads CASSDSTEALF. The CDR3 coding sequence is TGCGCCAGCAGCGACAGCACTGAAGCTCTCTTT.

This clonotype was observed many times. The chain carries TRBV15 and TRBJ2-7; TRBD1 might be the D (7 bases). The CDR3 runs to 15 residues. Germline V gives CDR1 LNHNV, CDR2 YYDKDF (reference sequence). V was pared by 7 bases and J by 3 bases, with 19 bases between. This CDR3 reads CATKNSGGTVYEQYF. The CDR3 nucleotides read TGTGCCACCAAGAACTCAGGGGGGACGGTCTACGAGCAGTACTTC.

This clonotype has ten or more counts. This chain links TRBV7-9 with TRBJ2-5, with D unresolved. The germline V and J ends were trimmed by 5 bases and 5 bases, with 18 bases remaining between them. The germline V gene encodes CDR1 SEHNR and CDR2 FQNEAQ (reference sequence). The CDR3 has 15 residues. The CDR3 DNA follows: TGTGCCAGCAGCCTTTTCGCCGTAGGTGGCGAGACCCAGTACTTC. This encodes CASSLFAVGGETQYF.

This clonotype was detected many times. V and J are TRBV3-1 and TRBJ2-5, with TRBD2 as a possible D gene (5 bases). Per the germline V gene, CDR1 is LGHDT and CDR2 is YNNKEL (reference sequence). V dropped 4 bases and J dropped 4 bases, with 16 bases sitting between them. The CDR3 totals 15 residues. The CDR3 DNA reads TGTGCCAGCAGCCTAATGAGCGGCCCCAGAGAGACCCAGTACTTC. Protein product: CASSLMSGPRETQYF.

The V gene is TRBV28, the J gene TRBJ1-6; D ambiguous. The CDR3 has 13 amino acids. The germline V gene has CDR1 MDHEN and CDR2 SYDVKM. V was pared by 6 bases and J by 10 bases, with 13 bases between. CDR3 loop: CASSSGVNSPLHF. The DNA for the CDR3 is TGTGCCAGCAGCTCAGGAGTAAACTCACCCCTCCACTTT. The full variable domain, in which reference TRBV28 and TRBJ1-6 provide the parts outside the CDR3, is DVKVTQSSRYLVKRTGEKVFLECVQDMDHENMFWYRQDPGLGLRLIYFSYDVKMKEKGDIPEGYSVSREKKERFSLILESASTNQTSMYLCASSSGVNSPLHFGNGTRLTVT.

Only one count was recorded for this clonotype. The missing conserved phenylalanine or tryptophan at the end of this CDR3 makes a read error likely. The J gene is TRBJ2-7, the V gene TRBV28, with no clear D. Trimming pared 3 bases from V and 2 bases from J, leaving 8 bases between. Per the germline V gene, CDR1 is MDHEN and CDR2 is SYDVKM. The CDR3 totals 13 residues. CDR3 sequence reads: CASSFGTTYEQYI. The DNA for the CDR3 is TGTGCCAGCAGTTTTGGTACCACCTACGAGCAGTACATC.

This clonotype was seen at least ten times. The chain has TRBV3-1 and TRBJ2-3, with unresolved D. CDR3 size: 18 residues. Germline-derived CDR1 and CDR2 are LGHDT and YNNKEL (reference sequence). Deletions cut 0 bases from V and 2 bases from J, with 18 bases between. CDR3 nucleotides: TGTGCCAGCAGCCAAGAATTGGAAGCTTCATTTCACACAGATACGCAGTATTTT. It is translated as CASSQELEASFHTDTQYF.

As regards this clonotype: Possible read error: a much larger clone is one base away. This rearrangement joins TRBV3-1 to TRBJ1-2; perhaps TRBD1 as D (5 bases). The V end lost 1 base, the J end lost 2 bases, and 11 bases lay between the germline ends. There are 15 residues in the CDR3. Germline V lookup: CDR1 LGHDT, CDR2 YNNKEL (reference sequence). The CDR3 sequence: CASSQGGGYNYGYTF. The CDR3 DNA is TGTGCCAGCAGCCAAGGTGGGGGGTACAACTATGGCTACACCTTC.

This clonotype showed up just a few times. The gene calls are TRBV6-1 and TRBJ1-1; D call uncertain. The germline V and J ends were trimmed by 1 base and 5 bases, with 8 bases remaining between them. CDR1 MNHNS and CDR2 SASEGT come from the germline V gene. The CDR3 is made up of 13 amino acids. The CDR3 reads CASSEGAGTEAFF. The CDR3 DNA is TGTGCCAGCAGTGAAGGAGCAGGAACTGAAGCTTTCTTT.

The sample holds many counts of this clonotype. The rearrangement links TRBV5-1 to TRBJ1-4; 7 bases are a match to TRBD1. The CDR3 length is 15 residues. Germline trimming cut 4 bases from V and 7 bases from J; bases unmatched to any gene: 10. The germline gives CDR1 SGHRS, CDR2 YFSETQ. The DNA for the CDR3 is TGCGCCAGCAGCCCCGGACAGGCGAAAGGTGAAAAACTGTTTTTT. Its protein is CASSPGQAKGEKLFF.

The sample holds many counts of this clonotype. The chain couples TRBV28 to TRBJ2-3; tentatively, D is TRBD1 or TRBD2 (8 bases each). Germline V gene sequence: CDR1 MDHEN, CDR2 SYDVKM. V shed 6 bases and J shed 6 bases, with 28 bases lying between them. This CDR3 is 18 amino acids long. Here the CDR3 DNA reads TGTGCCAGCAGATTAGACAGGGGTGAGCGGGGGCCTGGGGATACGCAGTATTTT. Its protein is CASRLDRGERGPGDTQYF. The full variable domain, in which reference TRBV28 and TRBJ2-3 provide the parts outside the CDR3, is DVKVTQSSRYLVKRTGEKVFLECVQDMDHENMFWYRQDPGLGLRLIYFSYDVKMKEKGDIPEGYSVSREKKERFSLILESASTNQTSMYLCASRLDRGERGPGDTQYFGPGTRLTVL.

In its sample, this clonotype was seen many times. V gene TRBV7-3 combines with J gene TRBJ1-1; D ambiguous. Germline loops: CDR1 SGHTA, CDR2 FQGTGA. Trimming took 6 bases from V and 1 from J, leaving 9 bases between them. The CDR3 covers 13 residues. CDR3 in amino acids: CASRLGRNTEAFF. The CDR3 DNA follows: TGTGCCAGCAGACTGGGTCGGAACACTGAAGCTTTCTTT.

The genes are TRBV2 and TRBJ1-1; D ambiguous. Trimming removed 6 bases from V and 7 bases from J, with 6 bases in between. Germline V gene data show CDR1 as SNHLY and CDR2 as FYNNEI. The CDR3 extends over 10 amino acids. The CDR3 nucleotides read TGTGCCAGCAGCAGGTTTGAAGCTTTCTTT. This encodes CASSRFEAFF.

Only a few counts were recorded for this clonotype. The genes are TRBV10-3 and TRBJ2-7; a weak D match, TRBD2 (6 bases). The germline V gene encodes CDR1 ENHRY and CDR2 SYGVKD. Between the trimmed V and J ends, which lost 7 bases and 1 base, there was a span of 14 bases. The CDR3 is 14 amino acids. CDR3 nucleotides: TGTGCCATCAATTGGGCGGAGGGATCCTACGAGCAGTACTTC. This gives the protein CAINWAEGSYEQYF.

This clonotype was recorded many times. The chain combines TRBV10-1 with TRBJ2-7; tentatively, D is TRBD1 or TRBD2 (5 bases each). Germline V gene lookup returns CDR1 WNHNN and CDR2 SYGVQD (reference sequence). V was trimmed by 6 bases and J by 2 bases, leaving 14 bases between them. CDR3 length: 14 amino acids. CDR3 region: CASSDPGRTYEQYF. The CDR3 DNA is TGCGCCAGCAGCGACCCGGGACGGACCTACGAGCAGTACTTC.

This clonotype was counted ten times or more. The gene calls are TRBV28 and TRBJ2-5; D is undetermined. V was shortened by 8 bases and J by 9 bases, with 16 bases between the two germline ends. Per germline, CDR1 MDHEN and CDR2 SYDVKM. The CDR3 contains 12 residues. The CDR3 loop reads CASSWVNAAQYF. DNA of the CDR3: TGTGCCAGCTCATGGGTTAACGCCGCCCAGTACTTC. Combining the CDR3 with reference TRBV28 and TRBJ2-5 gives the whole variable domain DVKVTQSSRYLVKRTGEKVFLECVQDMDHENMFWYRQDPGLGLRLIYFSYDVKMKEKGDIPEGYSVSREKKERFSLILESASTNQTSMYLCASSWVNAAQYFGPGTRLLVL.

This clonotype has at least ten counts. The chain is built from TRBV7-3 and TRBJ2-3; D remains unclear. The length of the CDR3 is 13 residues. Germline CDR1 reads SGHTA; CDR2 reads FQGTGA. V lost 5 bases, J lost 5 bases, and 11 bases lay in between. CDR3 sequence reads: CASSRGVEDTQYF. CDR3 coding DNA: TGTGCCAGCAGCCGAGGAGTGGAAGATACGCAGTATTTT.

This chain links TRBV5-1 with TRBJ2-3, with TRBD2 matching over 12 bases. V shed 4 bases and J 6 bases; nucleotides not matched to a gene: 6. The length of the CDR3 is 15 residues. CDR1 and CDR2 (germline): SGHRS, YFSETQ. The DNA of the CDR3 is TGCGCCAGCAGCACCCGACTAGCGGGAGAGGATACGCAGTATTTT. It encodes CASSTRLAGEDTQYF.